This passage covers 9 T cell receptor beta chains from one sample sequenced in a study of blood T cells in healthy people across ages. Through a sample-barcoded 5' primer and a J-beta primer mix, a second PCR was run for roughly 6 to 12 cycles. TCRdb reprocessed the 5' RACE reads with MiXCR, giving one entry per CDR3 protein. The sample contains approximately 800,000 distinct CDR3 sequences, roughly three fifths of which appear only once. The sequenced sample consisted of blood. These receptors all come from a man aged 40-50 years in good health.

V and J are TRBV10-3 and TRBJ2-1, with no clear D. V lost 3 bases to trimming and J lost 1 base, with 7 bases between them. Germline CDR1 and CDR2: ENHRY and SYGVKD. This CDR3 has 14 residues. The CDR3 sequence: CAISDSSSYNEQFF. DNA of the CDR3: TGTGCCATCAGTGATAGTAGTTCCTACAATGAGCAGTTCTTC.

The chain couples TRBV4-1 to TRBJ2-7; TRBD1 might be the D (5 bases). CDR1 and CDR2 from the germline V gene are MGHRA and YSYEKL. V was shortened by 1 base and J by 9 bases, with 13 bases between the two germline ends. This CDR3 comprises 13 residues. CDR3 in amino acids: CASSQVGVAGQYF. The CDR3 DNA reads TGCGCCAGCAGCCAAGTAGGGGTGGCAGGGCAGTACTTC.

In regard to this clonotype: The junction shows a germline mismatch at one end, possibly a read error. The V call is TRBV6-5, the J call TRBJ2-5; weak D call: TRBD1 (6 bases). CDR3 length equals 13 residues. The V gene's germline CDR1 is MNHEY and CDR2 SVGAGI. The CDR3 nucleotides are TGTGCCAGCAGCACAGGGCCTCAAGAGGCCCAGTACTTC. Translation: CASSTGPQEAQYF.

The rearrangement links TRBV5-8 to TRBJ2-1; no definite D call. The J call is doubtful: the DNA matches TRBJ2-7 better. This CDR3 spans 16 amino acids. CDR1 is SGHTS and CDR2 is YDEGEE in the germline V gene. Here the CDR3 reads CASSLGRVTDSYEQYF. The CDR3 DNA is TGTGCCAGCAGCTTGGGTAGAGTAACAGACTCCTACGAGCAGTACTTC.

The sample holds one count of this clonotype. V gene TRBV15 combines with J gene TRBJ1-1, with 7 nucleotides matching TRBD1. Germline CDR1 reads LNHNV; CDR2 reads YYDKDF (reference sequence). Trimming took 5 bases from V and 0 from J; bases not matched to a gene: 3. This CDR3 region has 14 residues. The CDR3 region is CATSLGQLNTEAFF. The CDR3 DNA reads as TGTGCCACCAGCCTGGGACAGCTGAACACTGAAGCTTTCTTT.

CDR3 DNA sequence: TGTGCCACCAGTGATCGATCCGGGGGGGTCGGCAATCAGCCCCAGCATTTT. It is translated as CATSDRSGGVGNQPQHF. The J gene is TRBJ1-5, the V gene TRBV24-1, with D possibly TRBD1 on 5 matching bases. Germline lookup yields CDR1 KGHDR and CDR2 SFDVKD. V lost 3 bases to trimming and J lost 2 bases, with 16 bases between them. CDR3 size: 17 residues.

The chain employs TRBV7-9 and TRBJ1-6; D is unclear. CDR3 length: 14 residues. The V gene's germline CDR1 is SEHNR and CDR2 FQNEAQ (reference sequence). Trimming removed 6 bases from V and 6 bases from J, with 12 bases in between. CDR3 protein: CASREGGGNSPLHF. The CDR3 DNA is TGTGCCAGCAGAGAGGGAGGTGGTAATTCACCCCTCCACTTT. Filled out from reference TRBV7-9 and TRBJ1-6, the complete variable domain reads DTGVSQNPRHKITKRGQNVTFRCDPISEHNRLYWYRQTLGQGPEFLTYFQNEAQLEKSRLLSDRFSAERPKGSFSTLEIQRTEQGDSAMYLCASREGGGNSPLHFGNGTRLTVT.

This clonotype has only a few counts. The rearrangement uses TRBV7-9 and TRBJ2-5; 9 bases are a match to TRBD1. This CDR3 is 15 amino acids long. V lost 5 bases, J lost 0 bases, and 4 bases stayed unmatched. CDR1 is SEHNR and CDR2 is FQNEAQ in the germline V gene (reference sequence). The DNA for the CDR3 is TGTGCCAGCAGCATGGGGACAGGGTACCAAGAGACCCAGTACTTC. It translates to CASSMGTGYQETQYF.

J is TRBJ2-3 and V is TRBV12-3 or TRBV12-4; D is unclear. The CDR3 runs 15 residues. Trimming pared 4 bases from V and 0 bases from J, leaving 11 bases between. The CDR3 loop reads CASSWWRGSTDTQYF. In DNA form, the CDR3 reads TGTGCCAGCAGTTGGTGGCGAGGCAGCACAGATACGCAGTATTTT.